What follows are 2 T cell receptor beta chains derived from one specimen sequenced in a study of T-cell memory formation after mild COVID-19. TCRdb independently ran MiXCR on the 5' RACE reads; one entry per CDR3 protein. This table has hundreds of thousands of distinct CDR3 sequences, 15% to 20% appearing once. The sequencing input was PBMCs or a T cell subset sorted from them (not recorded which). The source is an adult woman who had mild COVID-19 (a few samples of this study predate the infection). Cell type and time point are not known.

The chain is built from TRBV18 and TRBJ1-6; D call uncertain. V lost 4 bases and J lost 4, with 5 bases in between. Germline V CDR1 and CDR2: KGHSH, LQKENI. There are 13 residues in the CDR3. CDR3 DNA: TGTGCCAGCTCACAAGATTATAATTCACCCCTCCACTTT. Amino acids: CASSQDYNSPLHF.

This clonotype has just a few counts. The rearrangement links TRBV6-2 or TRBV6-3 to TRBJ1-2; 12 bases map to TRBD1. In germline, CDR1 is MNHEY, CDR2 SVGEGT. The V segment lost 4 bases and the J segment 2 bases; nucleotides outside the gene matches: 5. The length of the CDR3 is 16 residues. The CDR3 region is CASSSGQGALNYGYTF. The CDR3 nucleotides read TGTGCCAGCAGTTCGGGACAGGGGGCGCTGAACTATGGCTACACCTTC.